This T cell receptor (beta chain) was recorded in a study of OX40 agonist ivuxolimab in advanced cancers. Study as a whole: In this trial design, patients received ivuxolimab intravenously at 0.01 to 10 mg/kg every 2 weeks. Partial responses occurred in three patients (one hepatocellular carcinoma, two cutaneous melanoma). Study-level findings and limits: Antigen specificity remained undetermined for the expanded peripheral T cells.

Remarks on this clone: Its target is unknown.

TCRdb keeps only in-frame clones here, not all; method: immunoSEQ multiplex PCR. Of 20,000 to 25,000 clones in the sample, 83% were seen once. V lost 3 bases, J lost 0 bases, and 11 bases lay in between. The CDR3 loop spans 15 amino acids. The germline CDR1 and CDR2 sequences are KGHSH and LQKENI. This specimen consisted of CD4+ or CD8+ T cells sorted from blood, obtained in a trial of the OX40 agonist ivuxolimab. The chain carries TRBV18 and TRBJ1-2; D is possibly TRBD1 (5 bases). The receptor was isolated from an adult with an advanced solid tumor such as melanoma, head and neck, liver or kidney cancer. The CDR3 loop is CASSPQGEANYGYTF. Here the CDR3 DNA reads TGTGCCAGCTCACCGCAGGGTGAAGCTAACTATGGCTACACCTTC.